The present T cell receptor beta chain was sequenced within a study of blood T cell repertoires in COVID-19. In the study overall: COVID-19 samples collected from the United States, Italy and Spain covered acute and convalescent phases. PBMCs, B-cell-depleted T cells, or T cells were the source of the cDNA or gDNA that made up the material.

Germline assignment: CDR1 SGHTA and CDR2 FQGNSA. Trimming pared 1 base from V and 0 bases from J, leaving 11 bases between. The CDR3 sequence is 16 residues long. Original handling: Scientists estimated how many nucleated cells there were by amplifying reference gene primers. The data were produced by immunoSEQ multiplex PCR, yet TCRdb's version contains in-frame clones alone and is incomplete. The V and J calls and clone size are taken from that table; D and trimming were inferred from the DNA. The data show roughly 230,000 clones, approximately 80% seen once. Sequencing was carried out using peripheral blood. The genes are TRBV7-2 and TRBJ2-3, with D maybe TRBD1 (5 bases). This clonotype originated in a woman in her fifties or sixties with active or convalescent COVID-19. CDR3 bases: TGTGCCAGCAGCTTAGACAGGCCCTCTAGCACAGATACGCAGTATTTT. Residues: CASSLDRPSSTDTQYF.